Each of the 14 T cell receptor beta chains below was sequenced from the same sample in a study of blood T cell repertoires in COVID-19. Measured with immunoSEQ multiplex PCR; TCRdb has only the in-frame clones, and not every one. The sample gives over 100,000 clones, over 80% of which show up once; 18% is in the top ten. Sequencing was performed on peripheral blood. These receptor sequences come from an older woman with acute or convalescent COVID-19.

The chain uses TRBV7-9 and TRBJ1-2, with unresolved D. V was pared by 5 bases and J by 4 bases, with 17 bases between. The CDR3 contains 15 residues. The germline CDR1 and CDR2 sequences are SEHNR and FQNEAQ (reference sequence). This chain's CDR3 is CASSRSGLEGYGYTF. Here the CDR3 DNA reads TGTGCCAGCAGCCGTAGCGGGCTCGAGGGCTATGGCTACACCTTC.

This clone appeared a single time. The chain couples TRBV6-2 or TRBV6-3 to TRBJ1-5, with 7 positions matching TRBD1. The V segment lost 6 bases and the J segment 0 bases; nucleotides outside the gene matches: 11. Per germline, CDR1 MNHEY and CDR2 SVGEGT. This CDR3 has 17 residues. The CDR3 DNA follows: TGTGCCAGCAGCTTCACAGGGGCCCGATATAGCAATCAGCCCCAGCATTTT. This translates into CASSFTGARYSNQPQHF.

The V and J genes are TRBV24-1 and TRBJ1-5, with 7 bases identical to TRBD1. Germline V gene data show CDR1 as KGHDR and CDR2 as SFDVKD. With 4 bases clipped from V and 3 bases from J, the junction kept 5 bases outside the gene matches. The CDR3 extends over 15 amino acids. The DNA of the CDR3 is TGTGCCACCAGTGAGGGGGGACAGAACAATCAGCCCCAGCATTTT. Its translation: CATSEGGQNNQPQHF.

The sample holds one count of this clone. The chain recombines TRBV6-5 with TRBJ1-6; D is possibly TRBD1 (5 bases). V was trimmed by 0 bases and J by 9 bases, leaving 15 bases between them. This CDR3 comprises 16 residues. Germline V CDR1 and CDR2: MNHEY, SVGAGI. The CDR3 reads CASSYSNVRGGSPLHF. The CDR3 DNA is TGTGCCAGCAGTTACTCGAATGTGCGGGGCGGTTCACCCCTCCACTTT.

The rearrangement joins TRBV6-5 to TRBJ1-6; D remains ambiguous. This CDR3 comprises 15 residues. Trimming shortened V by 5 bases and J by 10 bases, and 18 bases separated the two germline ends. Germline loops: CDR1 MNHEY, CDR2 SVGAGI. The CDR3 here is CASSRDRVSGSPLHF. The CDR3 coding sequence is TGTGCCAGCAGTCGCGATCGGGTTTCTGGATCACCCCTCCACTTT.

V is TRBV27 and J is TRBJ2-1, with 13 bases fitting TRBD2. The J segment lost 1 base and the V segment lost 6 bases, leaving 3 bases of the junction unmatched. The CDR3 totals 16 residues. CDR1 and CDR2 from the germline V gene are MNHEY and SMNVEV (reference sequence). CDR3 DNA sequence: TGTGCCAGCAGAAGGACTAGCGGGGGATCCTACAATGAGCAGTTCTTC. It translates to CASRRTSGGSYNEQFF.

The chain carries TRBV5-1 and TRBJ2-3; possibly TRBD2 for D (6 bases). V dropped 3 bases and J dropped 6 bases, with 8 bases sitting between them. Germline V CDR1 and CDR2: SGHRS, YFSETQ. The CDR3 contains 12 residues. CDR3 sequence: CASSSGGDTQYF. The CDR3 DNA reads as TGCGCCAGCAGCTCCGGAGGGGATACGCAGTATTTT.

The V call is TRBV29-1, the J call TRBJ2-5; 8 nucleotides line up with TRBD1. Per germline, CDR1 SQVTM and CDR2 ANQGSEA. V lost 6 bases to trimming and J lost 1 base; unmatched junction nucleotides: 1. This CDR3 contains 12 residues. The CDR3 here is CSVGQVQETQYF. CDR3 bases: TGCAGCGTGGGACAGGTCCAAGAGACCCAGTACTTC.

The J gene is TRBJ1-3, the V gene TRBV29-1; D gene ambiguous. V lost 7 bases and J lost 2, with 9 bases in between. The CDR3 totals 12 residues. Germline values: CDR1 SQVTM, CDR2 ANQGSEA. This chain's CDR3 is CSGWSAGNTIYF. The CDR3 coding sequence is TGCAGCGGATGGAGTGCTGGAAACACCATATATTTT.

The chain couples TRBV19 to TRBJ1-4; no clear D gene. V dropped 3 bases and J dropped 2 bases, with 10 bases sitting between them. Germline values: CDR1 LNHDA, CDR2 SQIVND (reference sequence). This CDR3 contains 15 residues. The CDR3 sequence: CASSIRTNTNEKLFF. CDR3 coding DNA: TGTGCCAGTAGTATCAGAACAAATACTAATGAAAAACTGTTTTTT.

The chain recombines TRBV19 with TRBJ1-1, with TRBD1 matching 10 bases. CDR3 length equals 16 residues. The V gene end was trimmed by 4 bases and the J gene end by 5 bases; junction bases not matched to a gene: 10. In germline, CDR1 is LNHDA, CDR2 SQIVND (reference sequence). The CDR3 sequence: CASSTPGQGRRTEAFF. DNA of the CDR3: TGTGCCAGTAGTACACCGGGACAGGGGAGGCGAACTGAAGCTTTCTTT. Full variable domain (rest looked up from reference TRBV19 and TRBJ1-1): DGGITQSPKYLFRKEGQNVTLSCEQNLNHDAMYWYRQDPGQGLRLIYYSQIVNDFQKGDIAEGYSVSREKKESFPLTVTSAQKNPTAFYLCASSTPGQGRRTEAFFGQGTRLTVV.

V usage is TRBV27 and J usage is TRBJ1-6; D call uncertain. Per the germline V gene, CDR1 is MNHEY and CDR2 is SMNVEV (reference sequence). The V and J ends lost 6 bases and 1 base respectively, with 10 bases between them. The CDR3 has 15 residues. CDR3 DNA sequence: TGTGCCAGCAGCTACGGTAGTTCCTATAATTCACCCCTCCACTTT. This sequence encodes CASSYGSSYNSPLHF.

V gene TRBV28 combines with J gene TRBJ2-7; D might be TRBD1 (6 bases). In germline, CDR1 is MDHEN, CDR2 SYDVKM. The germline V and J ends were trimmed by 4 bases and 7 bases, with 11 bases remaining between them. This CDR3 spans 12 amino acids. The CDR3 loop is CASSSQGKEQYF. The CDR3 DNA follows: TGTGCCAGCAGTTCACAGGGCAAGGAGCAGTACTTC. Filled out from reference TRBV28 and TRBJ2-7, the complete variable domain reads DVKVTQSSRYLVKRTGEKVFLECVQDMDHENMFWYRQDPGLGLRLIYFSYDVKMKEKGDIPEGYSVSREKKERFSLILESASTNQTSMYLCASSSQGKEQYFGPGTRLTVT.

The chain carries TRBV3-1 (or the pseudogene TRBV3-2) and TRBJ2-3; 7 bases align to TRBD2. Trimming at V came to 2 bases and at J to 5 bases, leaving 7 bases not matched to a gene. The V gene's germline CDR1 is LGHDT and CDR2 YNNKEL (reference sequence). The CDR3 length is 15 residues. The CDR3 sequence: CASSQIRTSRDTQYF. In DNA form, the CDR3 reads TGTGCCAGCAGCCAAATCCGGACTAGTCGAGATACGCAGTATTTT.